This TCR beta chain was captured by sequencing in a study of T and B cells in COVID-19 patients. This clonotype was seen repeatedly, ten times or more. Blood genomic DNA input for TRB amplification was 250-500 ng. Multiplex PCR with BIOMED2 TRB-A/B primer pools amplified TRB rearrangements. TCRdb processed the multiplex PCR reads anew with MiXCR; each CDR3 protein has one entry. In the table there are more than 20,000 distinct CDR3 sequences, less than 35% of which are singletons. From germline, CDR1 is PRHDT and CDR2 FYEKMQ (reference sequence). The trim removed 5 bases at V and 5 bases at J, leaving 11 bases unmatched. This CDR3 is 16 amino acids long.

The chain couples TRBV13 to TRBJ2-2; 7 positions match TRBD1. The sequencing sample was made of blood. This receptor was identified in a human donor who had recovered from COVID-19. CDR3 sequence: CASSHNEGARTGELFF. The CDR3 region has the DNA TGTGCCAGCAGCCATAACGAGGGGGCGAGGACCGGGGAGCTGTTTTTT.